What follows describes a single TCR beta chain. At least ten counts were recorded for this clonotype. It has no known antigen specificity. The input lacks base qualities; no much larger clone sits a single base away. This specimen's time point label, interpreted: before trial treatment. The donors took part in RACIN, a single-arm, phase I, dose-escalation trial that combined nivolumab, ipilimumab, aspirin, low-dose cyclophosphamide and low-dose radiotherapy. Patients were eligible if they had advanced solid tumors that were TIL-negative. These data originate in a study of low-dose radiotherapy and immunotherapy resistance in tumors (dated by TCRdb to 2022 to 2024). With regard to the full study: In Cohort 1, 0.5 Gy per fraction was delivered every 2 weeks, and a total PTV dose of 6.5 Gy was prescribed. Patients in Cohort 2 were given 1 Gy per fraction every two weeks, for a total of 13 Gy across 26 weeks. Nivolumab and ipilimumab were both given intravenously, with nivolumab at a 240 mg flat dose every two weeks and ipilimumab at 1 mg/kg every six weeks. Cyclophosphamide 200 mg/m2 was given intravenously every two weeks, one day before each radiation and immunotherapy administration. Starting on cycle 1 day 1, patients took 300 mg of aspirin by mouth once daily for four cycles. No randomization into treatment groups was done for the people taking part in the trial. Eight patients were included in the translational analysis: three from the first dose cohort and the first five from the second dose cohort.

First-strand cDNA was synthesized using Superscript III and a set of TRAV- and TRBV-specific primers, so that both TCRalpha and TCRbeta chains were covered. TCRs were amplified with Phusion for about 18 PCR cycles using a constant-region primer together with the adapter attached to the V primers. The isolated mRNA was amplified using the MessageAmp II aRNA Amplification Kit, with in vitro transcription performed for about 16 hours at 37 degrees C. The Dynabeads mRNA DIRECT Purification Kit was used to isolate the mRNA for TCR sequencing. Indexed Illumina adapters were added in a second approximately 25-cycle Phusion PCR, and the resulting products were purified with AMPure XP beads. Deep sequencing of the TCRalpha and TCRbeta libraries was carried out on an Illumina MiniSeq instrument. Per the authors' processing: Using custom Perl scripts, TCR sequences encoding the same protein were pooled, out-of-frame sequences were removed, and the abundance of each clonotype was computed. TCR sequences supported by only a single read were excluded from analysis. Repertoire metrics included Shannon entropy, Gini index, clonality, richness, and frequency of TCRs shared between repertoires. TCRdb ran its own pipeline on the public reads, namely fastp trimming at Q25 and MiXCR clone calling, and kept in-frame beta chains. Each CDR3 protein appears once, grouped with its most common genes and DNA. Clone size and V and J calls follow TCRdb, not the original study. For this sample the table gives fewer than 95,000 distinct CDR3 sequences, of which more than 8.5% were detected only once. Clones ranked in the top ten supply under 1.1% of the sample.

The clonotype was recovered from a male donor with prostate cancer. The specimen comprised PBMCs, sampled before treatment.

The DNA reads TGTGCCAGCACCCGGCTGGGGTTGGAGACCCAGTACTTC. It encodes CASTRLGLETQYF. The receptor chain draws on TRBV27 and TRBJ2-5, with the D gene call left open. V loses 7 bases, J loses 5 bases, and the germline ends lie 14 bases apart. The CDR3, from cysteine to phenylalanine, totals 13 residues. Only CDR3 DNA is held: 39 bases, read in frame from base 1. CDR1 and CDR2, looked up from the germline V gene (reference sequence), are MNHEY and SMNVEV.